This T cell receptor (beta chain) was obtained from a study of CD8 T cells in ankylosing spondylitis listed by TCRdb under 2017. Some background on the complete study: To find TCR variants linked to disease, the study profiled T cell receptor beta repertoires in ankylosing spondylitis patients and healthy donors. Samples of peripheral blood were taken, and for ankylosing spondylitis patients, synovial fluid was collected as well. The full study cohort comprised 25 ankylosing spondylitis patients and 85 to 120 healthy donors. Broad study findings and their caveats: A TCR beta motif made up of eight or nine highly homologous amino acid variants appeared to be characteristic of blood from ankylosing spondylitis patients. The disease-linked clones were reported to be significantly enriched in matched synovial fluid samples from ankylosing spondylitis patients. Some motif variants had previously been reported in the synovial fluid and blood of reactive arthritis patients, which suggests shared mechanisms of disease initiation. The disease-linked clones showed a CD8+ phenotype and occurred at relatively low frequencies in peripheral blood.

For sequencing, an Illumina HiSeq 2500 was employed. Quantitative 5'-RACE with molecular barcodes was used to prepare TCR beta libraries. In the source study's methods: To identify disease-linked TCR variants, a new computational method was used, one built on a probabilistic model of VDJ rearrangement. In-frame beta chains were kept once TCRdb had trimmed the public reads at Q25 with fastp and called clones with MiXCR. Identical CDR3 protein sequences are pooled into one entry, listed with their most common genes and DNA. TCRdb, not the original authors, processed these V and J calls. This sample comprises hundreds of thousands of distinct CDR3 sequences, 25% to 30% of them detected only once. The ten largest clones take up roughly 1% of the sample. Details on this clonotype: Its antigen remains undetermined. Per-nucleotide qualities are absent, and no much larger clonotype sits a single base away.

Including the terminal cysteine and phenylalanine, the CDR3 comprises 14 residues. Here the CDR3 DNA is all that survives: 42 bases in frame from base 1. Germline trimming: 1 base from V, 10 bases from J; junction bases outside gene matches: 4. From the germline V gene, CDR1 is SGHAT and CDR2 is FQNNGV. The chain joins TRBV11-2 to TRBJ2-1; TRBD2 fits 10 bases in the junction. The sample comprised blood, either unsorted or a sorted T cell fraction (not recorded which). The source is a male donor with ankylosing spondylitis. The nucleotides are TGTGCCAGCAGCTTAGTGTTAGCGGGAGGAGAGCAGTTCTTC. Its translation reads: CASSLVLAGGEQFF.